The clone carrying this T cell receptor beta chain was recorded at least ten times. Its antigen remains unknown. The data derive from a study of T cells in Graves' hyperthyroidism and ophthalmopathy. Broader study findings: In blood, most of the thyroid clonotypes expanded above 0.001 were also present.

The CDR3 regions of TCR beta were amplified from RNA transcripts. With the HTBI primer set, the TCR CDR3 went through a first round of RT-PCR. Via MiXCR, TCRdb re-called the multiplex PCR reads, giving one row per CDR3 protein. The sample has some 700,000 distinct CDR3 sequences, roughly 17% seen once. Germline V gives CDR1 SGHRS, CDR2 YFSETQ. The CDR3 runs 14 residues. Trimming stripped 1 base from V and 6 bases from J, with 11 bases between. The chain carries TRBV5-1 and TRBJ2-1; D unclear. The sample comprised blood. The receptor's source is a man in his fifties or sixties with Graves' hyperthyroidism. The CDR3 DNA reads TGCGCCAGCAGCTTGAGGCTAGTCGGCAATGAGCAGTTCTTC. It is translated as CASSLRLVGNEQFF.